The 6 T cell receptor beta chains below come from one sample, sequenced in a study of human T cells and chemical hapten exposure. Time point meaning: patch test 1, 2 weeks after DPC sensitization. Treatment meaning: therapeutic diphenylcyclopropenone sensitization with weekly scalp DPC. TCRdb reprocessed the RACE reads via MiXCR and lists one record per CDR3 protein. The repertoire holds some 120,000 distinct CDR3 sequences, with about 12% as singletons. Sequenced material: whole blood, taken in connection with sensitization to the hapten diphenylcyclopropenone (DPC). Receptors were obtained from a woman between 50 and 59 years old with alopecia areata. Some clones in this sample may be carry-over from other donors' samples.

CDR3 DNA: TGTGCCAGTAGTGCCCTGACAGGGGTGAGCTATGGCTACACCTTC. The encoded protein is CASSALTGVSYGYTF. V usage is TRBV19 and J usage is TRBJ1-2; 8 positions agree with TRBD1. V gave up 5 bases and J gave up 4 bases; unmatched junction bases: 9. There are 15 residues in the CDR3. CDR1 and CDR2 (germline): LNHDA, SQIVND (reference sequence).

V and J are TRBV6-5 and TRBJ1-2, with 8 bases that match TRBD1. The length of the CDR3 is 15 residues. V dropped 6 bases and J dropped 7; count of bases not matched to a gene: 13. In germline, CDR1 is MNHEY, CDR2 SVGAGI. The CDR3 DNA reads TGTGCCAGCAGCCCCCGGACAGGGCTCGCGGGTGGCTACACCTTC. Protein product: CASSPRTGLAGGYTF.

About this clonotype: The junction differs from germline at one of its ends, possibly a read error. This sequence joins TRBV28 and TRBJ2-2; a weak D match, TRBD1 (6 bases). In germline, CDR1 is MDHEN, CDR2 SYDVKM. The CDR3 totals 11 residues. The CDR3 bases are TGCGCACTGGGGGCGGCCGGGGAGCTGTTTTTT. Protein: CALGAAGELFF.

This clonotype was seen at least ten times. V usage is TRBV5-4 and J usage is TRBJ2-7, with 7 bases aligning to TRBD2. The germline CDR1 and CDR2 sequences are SGHNT and YYREEE (reference sequence). The CDR3 covers 15 residues. With V trimmed by 1 base and J by 3 bases, 7 bases remained unmatched. In nucleotides, the CDR3 is TGTGCCAGCAGCTTGCGGGCGGGAGCCAGCTACGAGCAGTACTTC. Translated, it gives CASSLRAGASYEQYF.

The rearrangement links TRBV28 to TRBJ2-1; 7 bases are a match to TRBD2. Germline V gene lookup returns CDR1 MDHEN and CDR2 SYDVKM. V trimming: 2 bases; J trimming: 10 bases; junction bases outside the gene matches: 11. The CDR3 is 15 residues long. As DNA, the CDR3 is TGTGCCAGCAGTTTAGTCCCAGGCGGGGGAGGAGAGCAGTTCTTC. This codes for CASSLVPGGGGEQFF.

The table lists this clonotype with a few counts. The rearrangement joins TRBV28 to TRBJ1-4, with D tentatively TRBD1 (5 bases). V was shortened by 3 bases and J by 9 bases, with 20 bases between the two germline ends. Germline CDR1 MDHEN, CDR2 SYDVKM. There are 16 residues in the CDR3. The CDR3 region is CASSFLDTSTIKKLFF. CDR3 DNA sequence: TGTGCCAGCAGTTTCCTGGACACCTCAACTATTAAAAAACTGTTTTTT. Using reference TRBV28 and TRBJ1-4 for the parts outside the CDR3, the full variable domain is DVKVTQSSRYLVKRTGEKVFLECVQDMDHENMFWYRQDPGLGLRLIYFSYDVKMKEKGDIPEGYSVSREKKERFSLILESASTNQTSMYLCASSFLDTSTIKKLFFGSGTQLSVL.